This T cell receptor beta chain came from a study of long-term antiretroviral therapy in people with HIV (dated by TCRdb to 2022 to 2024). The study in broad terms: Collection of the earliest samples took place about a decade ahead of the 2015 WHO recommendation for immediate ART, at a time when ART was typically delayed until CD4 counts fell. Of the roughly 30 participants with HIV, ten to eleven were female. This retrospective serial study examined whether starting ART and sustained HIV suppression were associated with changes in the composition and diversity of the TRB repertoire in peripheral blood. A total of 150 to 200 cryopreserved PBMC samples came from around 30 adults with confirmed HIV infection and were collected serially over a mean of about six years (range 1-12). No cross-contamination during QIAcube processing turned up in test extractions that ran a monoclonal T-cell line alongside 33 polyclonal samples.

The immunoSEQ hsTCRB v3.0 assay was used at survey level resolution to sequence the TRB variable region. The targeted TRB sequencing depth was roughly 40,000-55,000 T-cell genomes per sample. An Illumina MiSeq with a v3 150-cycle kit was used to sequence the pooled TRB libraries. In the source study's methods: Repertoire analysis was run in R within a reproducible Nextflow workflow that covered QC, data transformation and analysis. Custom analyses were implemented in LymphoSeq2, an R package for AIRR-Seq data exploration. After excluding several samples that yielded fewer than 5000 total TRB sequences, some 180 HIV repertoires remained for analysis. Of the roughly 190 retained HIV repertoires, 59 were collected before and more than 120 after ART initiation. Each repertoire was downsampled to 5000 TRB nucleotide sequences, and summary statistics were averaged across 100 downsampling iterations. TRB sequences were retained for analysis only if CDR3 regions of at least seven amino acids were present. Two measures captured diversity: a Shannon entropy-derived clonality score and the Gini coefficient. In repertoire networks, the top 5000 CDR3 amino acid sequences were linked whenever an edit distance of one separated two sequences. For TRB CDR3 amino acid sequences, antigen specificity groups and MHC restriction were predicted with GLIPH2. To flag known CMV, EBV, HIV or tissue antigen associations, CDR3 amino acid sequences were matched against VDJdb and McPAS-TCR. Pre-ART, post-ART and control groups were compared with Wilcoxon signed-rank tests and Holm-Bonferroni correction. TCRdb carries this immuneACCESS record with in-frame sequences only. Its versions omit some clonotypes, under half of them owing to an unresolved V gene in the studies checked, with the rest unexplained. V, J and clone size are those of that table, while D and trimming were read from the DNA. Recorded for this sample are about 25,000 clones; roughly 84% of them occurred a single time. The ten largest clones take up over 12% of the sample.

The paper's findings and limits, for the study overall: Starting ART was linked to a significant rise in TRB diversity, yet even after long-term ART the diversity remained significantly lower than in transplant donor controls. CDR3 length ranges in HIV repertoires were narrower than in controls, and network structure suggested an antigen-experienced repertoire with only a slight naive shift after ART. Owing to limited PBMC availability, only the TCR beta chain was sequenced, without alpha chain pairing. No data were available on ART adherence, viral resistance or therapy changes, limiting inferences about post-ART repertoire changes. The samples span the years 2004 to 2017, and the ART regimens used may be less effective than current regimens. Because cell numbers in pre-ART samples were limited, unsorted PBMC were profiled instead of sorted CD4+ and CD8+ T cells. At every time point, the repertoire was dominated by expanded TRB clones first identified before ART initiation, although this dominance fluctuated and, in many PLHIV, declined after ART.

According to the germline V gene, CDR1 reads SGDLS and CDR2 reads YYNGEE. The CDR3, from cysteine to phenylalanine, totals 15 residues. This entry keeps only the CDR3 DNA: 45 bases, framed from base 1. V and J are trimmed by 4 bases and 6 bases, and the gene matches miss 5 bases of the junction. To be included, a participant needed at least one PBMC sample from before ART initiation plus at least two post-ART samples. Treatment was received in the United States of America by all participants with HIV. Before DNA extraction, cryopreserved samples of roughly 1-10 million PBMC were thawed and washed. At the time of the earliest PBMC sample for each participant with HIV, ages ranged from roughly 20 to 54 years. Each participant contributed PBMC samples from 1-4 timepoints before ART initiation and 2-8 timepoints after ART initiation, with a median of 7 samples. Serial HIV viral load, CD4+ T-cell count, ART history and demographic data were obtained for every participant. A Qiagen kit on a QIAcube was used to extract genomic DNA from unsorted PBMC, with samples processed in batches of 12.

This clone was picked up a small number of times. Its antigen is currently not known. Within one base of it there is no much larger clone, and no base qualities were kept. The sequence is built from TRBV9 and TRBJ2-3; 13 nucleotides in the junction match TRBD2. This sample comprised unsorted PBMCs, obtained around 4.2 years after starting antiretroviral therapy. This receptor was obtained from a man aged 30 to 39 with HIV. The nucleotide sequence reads TGTGCCAGCAGCACTAGCGGGAGGGGTACCGATACGCAGTATTTT. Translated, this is CASSTSGRGTDTQYF.